This T cell receptor (beta chain) was captured by sequencing in a study of shared clonotypes between healthy human individuals. Study-wide points: Compared with memory subsets, naive subsets generally had larger estimated richness.

Measured with immunoSEQ multiplex PCR; TCRdb has only the in-frame clones, and not every one. The sample lists roughly 1,600,000 clones; approximately 98.5% were seen once. As to this clone: The antigen remains undetermined.

From germline, CDR1 is SGHAT and CDR2 FQNNGV. V was clipped by 4 bases and J by 2 bases, with 14 bases between them. The CDR3 contains 15 residues. The source material was naive CD4+ T cells sorted from blood. The subset here: CD45RA+ positively selected. The TCR was taken from a man younger than 45 in good health. The rearrangement uses TRBV11-2 and TRBJ1-2; a weak D match, TRBD1 (5 bases). CDR3 in amino acids: CASSSIRGGNYGYTF. CDR3 nucleotide sequence: TGTGCCAGCAGCTCCATTCGGGGGGGGAACTATGGCTACACCTTC.